This T cell receptor (beta chain) was sequenced during a study of T cells in Graves' hyperthyroidism and ophthalmopathy. The TCR beta CDR3 regions underwent amplification using RNA transcripts as the source. The study used the HTBI primer set for a first-round RT-PCR of the TCR CDR3. TCRdb fed the multiplex PCR reads into MiXCR, producing one record per CDR3 protein. The data contain about 53,000 distinct CDR3 sequences, less than 50% of them singletons. The sequencing sample was made of blood. The clonotype was recovered from a woman in her twenties or thirties with Graves' ophthalmopathy.

CDR3 loop: CAIIGTLGTEAFF. CDR3 bases: TGTGCCATCATAGGCACTTTAGGTACTGAAGCTTTCTTT. The chain combines TRBV10-3 with TRBJ1-1; D gene uncertain. The CDR3 runs 13 residues. V lost 7 bases, J lost 5 bases, and 14 bases lay in between. Germline V lookup: CDR1 ENHRY, CDR2 SYGVKD.